This T cell receptor beta chain was documented in a study of T cell responses to AZD1222 COVID-19 vaccine. Study observations and caveats: Spike-specific TCR repertoires showed rising breadth and depth after two AZD1222 doses.

As to this clone: Its specificity is unknown.

Some clones are missing from TCRdb's copy, which holds only in-frame ones; the method was immunoSEQ multiplex PCR. The sample holds over 85,000 clones, approximately 94% seen once. The CDR3 totals 13 residues. The V and J ends lost 7 bases and 8 bases respectively, with 12 bases between them. This material consisted of peripheral blood, taken 28 days after the second AZD1222 dose. The chain links TRBV12-3 or TRBV12-4 to TRBJ1-6; the D gene is possibly TRBD1 (5 bases). This TCR was recovered from an adult who received the AZD1222 COVID-19 vaccine. The CDR3 loop is CASMRGLHSPLHF. CDR3 DNA: TGTGCCAGCATGAGGGGCCTTCATTCACCCCTCCACTTT.